These 20 T cell receptor beta chains share one sample of origin, sequenced in a study of T cells after yellow fever vaccination. One entry per CDR3 protein results from TCRdb running MiXCR on the 5' RACE reads. There are approximately 160,000 distinct CDR3 sequences in the sample; around 8.5% occur only once, and about a third lies in the top ten. The material sequenced was CD8+ T cells sorted from PBMCs, taken 45 days after the yellow fever booster vaccination. The receptors here all came from a man aged 18-30 years who received the YFV17D yellow fever vaccine.

The J gene is TRBJ1-2, the V gene TRBV5-4, with D tentatively TRBD1 (5 bases). The length of the CDR3 is 13 residues. V lost 2 bases and J 5 bases, leaving 10 bases between the germline ends. Germline values: CDR1 SGHNT, CDR2 YYREEE (reference sequence). The CDR3 nucleotides read TGTGCCAGCAGCTTACCACAGGAGTATGGCTACACCTTC. Protein sequence: CASSLPQEYGYTF.

The DNA for the CDR3 is TGTGCCAGCAGCTTAGGTGGTTCAGATACGCAGTATTTT. Translating gives CASSLGGSDTQYF. The chain employs TRBV7-2 and TRBJ2-3; D remains unclear. Trimming removed 1 base at V and 4 bases at J, with 6 bases between. CDR3 length equals 13 residues. Germline CDR1 and CDR2: SGHTA and FQGNSA.

This clonotype has just a few counts. The chain has TRBV18 and TRBJ2-7, with TRBD1 as a possible D gene (7 bases). The CDR3 runs 14 residues. Per the germline V gene, CDR1 is KGHSH and CDR2 is LQKENI. The V end lost 2 bases, the J end lost 4 bases, and 12 bases lay between the germline ends. The CDR3, as DNA: TGTGCCAGCTCACCAGCAGGGGGAGGATACGAGCAGTACTTC. Its translation is CASSPAGGGYEQYF.

This clonotype was picked up many times. The rearrangement uses TRBV7-6 and TRBJ1-1; a weak D match, TRBD1 (5 bases). V lost 5 bases and J lost 1, with 11 bases in between. The CDR3 runs to 14 residues. Germline assignment: CDR1 SGHVS and CDR2 FNYEAQ. DNA of the CDR3: TGTGCCAGCAGCCCCGGGGCGGCGAACACTGAAGCTTTCTTT. As protein: CASSPGAANTEAFF.

This clonotype has ten or more counts. This chain connects TRBV9 to TRBJ1-1; D remains unclear. Between the trimmed V and J ends, which lost 0 bases and 2 bases, there was a span of 5 bases. The CDR3 runs 13 residues. Germline V gene data show CDR1 as SGDLS and CDR2 as YYNGEE. The CDR3 loop reads CASSVAGNTEAFF. CDR3 in DNA: TGTGCCAGCAGCGTAGCAGGAAACACTGAAGCTTTCTTT.

In this sample, this clonotype turned up a few times. The chain carries TRBV7-9 and TRBJ1-2; unclear D gene. Trimming took off 5 bases at V and 8 bases at J, with 12 bases between the two ends. The CDR3 totals 12 residues. Germline V gene lookup returns CDR1 SEHNR and CDR2 FQNEAQ (reference sequence). The CDR3 is CASSAGIRGYTF. The CDR3 region has the DNA TGTGCCAGCAGCGCAGGTATCCGGGGCTACACCTTC.

Only a few counts were recorded for this clonotype. The chain employs TRBV6-2 or TRBV6-3 and TRBJ2-7; the match to TRBD1 covers 8 bases. This CDR3 is 17 amino acids long. The germline CDR1 and CDR2 sequences are MNHEY and SVGEGT. Losses at the gene ends were 0 bases for V and 2 bases for J; bases not matched to a gene: 9. CDR3 sequence (DNA): TGTGCCAGCAGTTACTCGATTAGCCAGGGGGCTACCTACGAGCAGTACTTC. This sequence encodes CASSYSISQGATYEQYF.

In this sample, this clonotype turned up a few times. The V gene is TRBV6-1, the J gene TRBJ1-6, with D maybe TRBD1 (5 bases). The CDR3 is made up of 16 amino acids. Trimming took off 5 bases at V and 7 bases at J, with 18 bases between the two ends. CDR1 MNHNS and CDR2 SASEGT come from the germline V gene. The CDR3 protein is CASSPRPGEGNSPLHF. CDR3 nucleotides: TGTGCCAGCAGTCCTCGTCCGGGGGAGGGCAATTCACCCCTCCACTTT.

This clonotype was counted only a few times. The chain carries TRBV21-1 and TRBJ2-7. TRBV21-1 is a recognized pseudogene. There are 13 residues in the CDR3. The CDR3 DNA reads as TGTGCCAGCAGCAACCAGGACCTGGGCGAGCAGTACTTC. This encodes CASSNQDLGEQYF.

This clonotype occurred a few times. The chain links TRBV15 to TRBJ1-1; D uncertain. Trimming left V 5 bases short and J 4 bases short, with 11 bases between. Germline V lookup: CDR1 LNHNV, CDR2 YYDKDF (reference sequence). The CDR3 covers 13 residues. CDR3 region: CATSGPTGTEAFF. The CDR3 DNA follows: TGTGCCACCAGCGGACCGACCGGCACTGAAGCTTTCTTT.

V is TRBV7-9 and J is TRBJ2-7; tentative D call: TRBD1 (5 bases). Germline V gives CDR1 SEHNR, CDR2 FQNEAQ (reference sequence). The CDR3 extends over 15 amino acids. V lost 5 bases and J lost 4, with 18 bases in between. CDR3 sequence reads: CASSATASKGYEQYV. The CDR3 DNA is TGTGCCAGCAGCGCGACAGCCTCCAAGGGTTACGAGCAGTACGTC.

This clonotype showed up many times. The genes are TRBV6-1 and TRBJ2-5; TRBD1 aligns across 7 bases. After removal of 0 bases from V and 2 bases from J, the junction contained 6 bases not matched to a gene. CDR1 is MNHNS, CDR2 SASEGT, per germline. The CDR3 extends over 16 amino acids. CDR3 amino acids: CASSEAPQGPQETQYF. CDR3 nucleotides: TGTGCCAGCAGTGAAGCCCCACAGGGGCCTCAAGAGACCCAGTACTTC.

V is TRBV6-6 and J is TRBJ2-1; 9 bases map to TRBD2. CDR3 length equals 15 residues. V lost 4 bases and J lost 4; bases outside the gene matches: 5. Per the germline V gene, CDR1 is MNHNY and CDR2 is SVGAGI (reference sequence). CDR3 in amino acids: CASSFSGGGYNEQFF. The CDR3 region has the DNA TGTGCCAGCAGTTTTAGCGGGGGAGGGTACAATGAGCAGTTCTTC.

This clonotype was seen more than once but under ten times. The V and J genes are TRBV30 and TRBJ2-3, with D uncertain. The germline V gene has CDR1 GTSNPN and CDR2 SVGIG (reference sequence). V was pared by 0 bases and J by 0 bases, with 7 bases between. CDR3 length: 14 residues. Here the CDR3 reads CAWSVIQSTDTQYF. For the CDR3, the DNA is TGTGCCTGGAGTGTAATTCAAAGCACAGATACGCAGTATTTT.

In this sample, this clonotype turned up a few times. V gene TRBV13 combines with J gene TRBJ1-2, with D perhaps TRBD1 (5 bases). V was shortened by 0 bases and J by 1 base, with 9 bases between the two germline ends. CDR1 and CDR2 from the germline V gene are PRHDT and FYEKMQ (reference sequence). The CDR3 is 15 amino acids. This chain's CDR3 is CASSLGTAFNYGYTF. The CDR3 DNA follows: TGTGCCAGCAGCTTAGGGACAGCGTTTAACTATGGCTACACCTTC.

This chain uses TRBV20-1 with TRBJ2-1, with TRBD1 matching over 9 bases. With 5 bases clipped from V and 8 bases from J, the junction kept 13 bases outside the gene matches. Germline V gives CDR1 DFQATT, CDR2 SNEGSKA (reference sequence). The length of the CDR3 is 15 residues. In nucleotides, the CDR3 is TGCAGTGCTGATAAGGGACAGGGAATTGGTCATGAGCAGTTCTTC. This translates into CSADKGQGIGHEQFF.

This clonotype was seen only a few times. The CDR3 spells CASSLTELNSPLHF. The CDR3 DNA is TGTGCCAGCAGCTTGACAGAACTCAATTCACCCCTCCACTTT. The chain recombines TRBV11-2 with TRBJ1-6; TRBD1 might be the D (5 bases). The V gene lost 3 bases and the J gene lost 7 bases, with 10 bases spanning the gap. The CDR3 runs 14 residues. CDR1 and CDR2 from the germline V gene are SGHAT and FQNNGV.

The table lists this clonotype with a few counts. The V call is TRBV7-9, the J call TRBJ1-1, with 8 bases fitting TRBD1. J was trimmed by 4 bases and V by 5 bases; bases with no gene match: 6. This CDR3 has 14 residues. Germline V gene sequence: CDR1 SEHNR, CDR2 FQNEAQ (reference sequence). CDR3 region: CASSPEQGGTEAFF. The CDR3 DNA reads as TGTGCCAGCAGCCCCGAACAGGGGGGCACTGAAGCTTTCTTT.

This clonotype came up a few times. The rearrangement uses TRBV15 and TRBJ2-5; maybe TRBD1 (5 bases). Germline-derived CDR1 and CDR2 are LNHNV and YYDKDF (reference sequence). V was shortened by 1 base and J by 5 bases, with 14 bases between the two germline ends. This CDR3 region has 15 residues. CDR3 sequence reads: CATSRGGQARETQYF. CDR3 DNA: TGTGCCACCAGCAGAGGGGGCCAGGCCCGGGAGACCCAGTACTTC. The variable domain in full, with the rest retrieved from reference TRBV15 and TRBJ2-5, is DAMVIQNPRYQVTQFGKPVTLSCSQTLNHNVMYWYQQKSSQAPKLLFHYYDKDFNNEADTPDNFQSRRPNTSFCFLDIRSPGLGDTAMYLCATSRGGQARETQYFGPGTRLLVL.

CDR3 region: CSAPDRGFADTQYF. CDR3 in DNA: TGCAGTGCCCCCGACAGGGGGTTTGCAGATACGCAGTATTTT. The V call is TRBV20-1, the J call TRBJ2-3, with 9 nucleotides matching TRBD1. Germline V gene sequence: CDR1 DFQATT, CDR2 SNEGSKA (reference sequence). The CDR3 runs 14 residues. J lost 4 bases, V lost 6 bases, and 8 bases had no gene match.